This T cell receptor beta chain was captured by sequencing in a study of T-cell memory formation after mild COVID-19. A single record per CDR3 protein comes from TCRdb applying MiXCR to the 5' RACE reads. The table shows 580,000 or so distinct CDR3 sequences, with 17% occurring only once. The V gene's germline CDR1 is SGHVS and CDR2 FNYEAQ. J lost 1 base, V lost 4 bases, and 15 bases had no gene match. This CDR3 is built from 18 residues. This clonotype was observed a few times. The clonotype was recovered from an adult woman who had mild COVID-19 (a few samples of this study predate the infection). Cell type and time point are not known. Source material: PBMCs or a T cell subset sorted from them (not recorded which). The genes are TRBV7-6 and TRBJ1-2; TRBD1 matches at 7 bases. CDR3 DNA sequence: TGTGCCAGCAGCTCACAGATATACCGACAGGGAAATAACTATGGCTACACCTTC. It encodes CASSSQIYRQGNNYGYTF.